This entry features one TCR beta chain sequence. What it recognizes is unknown. The CDR3 runs to 14 residues. The germline V gene encodes CDR1 SGHTA and CDR2 FQGNSA. V lost 10 bases, J lost 1 base, and 8 bases stayed unmatched. General study points: Greatest tumor Treg TCR overlap was with tumor naive CD4+ cells.

TCRdb ran MiXCR on the 5' RACE reads and lists one entry per CDR3 protein. The data contain about 57,000 distinct CDR3 sequences, 25% to 30% of them seen just once; the ten biggest clones take up 3.2%. The sequence was obtained from a female donor with breast cancer. The V gene is TRBV7-2, the J gene TRBJ1-1, with 8 positions matching TRBD1. The sequenced sample consisted of tumor-infiltrating memory CD4+ T cells sorted from the breast tumor. The subset was: memory CD4+ T cells, CD4+CD45RO+CD25-. In DNA form, the CDR3 reads TGTGCCACCAAAACCGGGACAGGGAACACTGAAGCTTTCTTT. This codes for CATKTGTGNTEAFF.